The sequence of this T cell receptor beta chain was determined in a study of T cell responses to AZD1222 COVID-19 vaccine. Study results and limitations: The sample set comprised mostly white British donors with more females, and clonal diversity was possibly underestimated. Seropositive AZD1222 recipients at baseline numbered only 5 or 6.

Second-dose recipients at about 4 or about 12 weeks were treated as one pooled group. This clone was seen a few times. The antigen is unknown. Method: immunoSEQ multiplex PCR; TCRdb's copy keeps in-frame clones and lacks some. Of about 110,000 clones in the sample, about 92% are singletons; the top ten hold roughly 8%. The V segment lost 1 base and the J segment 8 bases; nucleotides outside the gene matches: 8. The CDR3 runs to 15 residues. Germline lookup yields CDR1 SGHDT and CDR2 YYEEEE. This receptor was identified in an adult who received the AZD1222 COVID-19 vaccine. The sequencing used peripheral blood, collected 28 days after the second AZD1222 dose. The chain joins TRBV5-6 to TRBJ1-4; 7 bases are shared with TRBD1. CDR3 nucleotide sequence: TGTGCCAGCAGCTTGTATGACAGGGCAAGAGAAAAACTGTTTTTT. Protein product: CASSLYDRAREKLFF.